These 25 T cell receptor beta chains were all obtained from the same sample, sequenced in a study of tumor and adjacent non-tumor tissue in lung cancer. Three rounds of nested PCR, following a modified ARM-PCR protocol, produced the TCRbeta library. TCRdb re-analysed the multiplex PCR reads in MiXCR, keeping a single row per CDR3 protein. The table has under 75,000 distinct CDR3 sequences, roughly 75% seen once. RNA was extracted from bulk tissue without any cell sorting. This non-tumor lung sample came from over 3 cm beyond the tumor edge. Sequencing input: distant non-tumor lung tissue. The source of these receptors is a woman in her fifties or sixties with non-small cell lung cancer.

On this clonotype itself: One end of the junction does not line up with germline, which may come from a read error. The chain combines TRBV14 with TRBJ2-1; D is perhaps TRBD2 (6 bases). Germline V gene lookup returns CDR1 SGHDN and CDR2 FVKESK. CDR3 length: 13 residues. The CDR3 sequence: CTSSHATGGLRIF. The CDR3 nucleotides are TGTACCAGCAGCCACGCTACAGGAGGGCTTCGGATCTTC.

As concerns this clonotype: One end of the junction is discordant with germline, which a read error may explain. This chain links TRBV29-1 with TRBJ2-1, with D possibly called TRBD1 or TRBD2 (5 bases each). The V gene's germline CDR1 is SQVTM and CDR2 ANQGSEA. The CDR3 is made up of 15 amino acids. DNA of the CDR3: TGCAGCACACCAAATGACGGGACGGATTACAATGAGCAATTCTTC. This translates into CSTPNDGTDYNEQFF.

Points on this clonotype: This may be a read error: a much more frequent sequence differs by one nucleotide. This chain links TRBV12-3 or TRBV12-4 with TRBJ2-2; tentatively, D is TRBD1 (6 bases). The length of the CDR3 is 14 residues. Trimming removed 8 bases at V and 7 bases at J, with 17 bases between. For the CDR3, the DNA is TGTGCCAGCGGCCAAAACAGGGCTGGCGGGGAGCTGTTTTTT. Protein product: CASGQNRAGGELFF.

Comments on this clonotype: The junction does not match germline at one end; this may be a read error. CDR3 sequence (DNA): TGTGCCAGCACCAAGACAGGGGGAAACACCGGGGAGCTGCCTTTT. Encoded protein: CASTKTGGNTGELPF. This chain joins TRBV6-2 or TRBV6-3 and TRBJ2-2, with 9 bases that match TRBD1. CDR3 length equals 15 residues. Looked up from germline, CDR1 is MNHEY and CDR2 is SVGEGT.

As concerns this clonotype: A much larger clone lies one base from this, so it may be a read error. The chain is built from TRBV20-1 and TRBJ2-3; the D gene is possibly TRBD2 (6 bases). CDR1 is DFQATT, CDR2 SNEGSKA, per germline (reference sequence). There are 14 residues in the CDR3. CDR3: CTASWKSGVDTQYF. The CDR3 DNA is TGCACTGCTAGTTGGAAATCGGGAGTAGATACGCAGTATTTT.

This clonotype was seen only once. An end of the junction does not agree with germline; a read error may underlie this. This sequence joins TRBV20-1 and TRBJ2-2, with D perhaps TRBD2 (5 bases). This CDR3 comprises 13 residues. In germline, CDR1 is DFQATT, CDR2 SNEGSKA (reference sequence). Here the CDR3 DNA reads TGCAATGCCTGGCGCCGTGGGATCGGGAAGCTGTTTTTT. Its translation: CNAWRRGIGKLFF.

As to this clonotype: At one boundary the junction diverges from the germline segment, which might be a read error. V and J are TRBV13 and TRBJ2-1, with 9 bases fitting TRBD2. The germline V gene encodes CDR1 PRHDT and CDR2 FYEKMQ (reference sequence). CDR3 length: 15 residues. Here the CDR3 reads CASSVTWLAGDEQLF. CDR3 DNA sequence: TGTGCCAGCAGCGTAACCTGGTTAGCGGGAGATGAGCAGCTCTTC. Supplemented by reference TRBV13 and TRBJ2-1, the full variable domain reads AAGVIQSPRHLIKEKRETATLKCYPIPRHDTVYWYQQGPGQDPQFLISFYEKMQSDKGSIPDRFSAQQFSDYHSELNMSSLELGDSALYFCASSVTWLAGDEQLFGPGTRLTVL.

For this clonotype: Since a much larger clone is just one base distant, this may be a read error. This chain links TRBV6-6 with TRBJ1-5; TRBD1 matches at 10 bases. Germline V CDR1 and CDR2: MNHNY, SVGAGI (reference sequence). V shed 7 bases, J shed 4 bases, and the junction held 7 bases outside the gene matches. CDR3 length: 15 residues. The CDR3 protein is CASIETGGWNQPQHF. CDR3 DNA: TGTGCCAGCATTGAGACAGGGGGCTGGAATCAGCCCCAGCATTTT.

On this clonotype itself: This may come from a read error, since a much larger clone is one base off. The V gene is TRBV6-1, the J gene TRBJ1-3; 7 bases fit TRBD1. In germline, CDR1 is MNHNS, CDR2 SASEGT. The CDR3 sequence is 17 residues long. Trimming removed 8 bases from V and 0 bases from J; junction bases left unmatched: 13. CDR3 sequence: CASGGGTVRASGNTIYF. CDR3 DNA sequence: TGTGCCAGCGGTGGTGGGACAGTTCGAGCCTCTGGAAACACCATATATTTT.

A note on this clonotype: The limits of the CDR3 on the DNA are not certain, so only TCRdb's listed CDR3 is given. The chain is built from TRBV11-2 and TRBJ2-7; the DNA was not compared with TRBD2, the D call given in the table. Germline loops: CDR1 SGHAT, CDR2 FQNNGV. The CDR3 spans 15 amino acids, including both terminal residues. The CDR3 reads CASSPWASGTYERYF.

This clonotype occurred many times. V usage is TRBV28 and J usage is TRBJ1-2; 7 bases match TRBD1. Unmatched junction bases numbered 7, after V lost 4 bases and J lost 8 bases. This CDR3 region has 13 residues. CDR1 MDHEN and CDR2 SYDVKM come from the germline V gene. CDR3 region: CASSYTQGRGYTF. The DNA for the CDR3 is TGTGCCAGCAGTTACACACAGGGGAGAGGCTACACCTTC.

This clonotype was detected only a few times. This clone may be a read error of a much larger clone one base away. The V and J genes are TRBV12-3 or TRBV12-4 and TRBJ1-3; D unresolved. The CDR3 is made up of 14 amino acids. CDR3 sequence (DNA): TGTGCCAGCCCCTCGGGCAGCTCTGGAAACACCACATATTTT. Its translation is CASPSGSSGNTTYF.

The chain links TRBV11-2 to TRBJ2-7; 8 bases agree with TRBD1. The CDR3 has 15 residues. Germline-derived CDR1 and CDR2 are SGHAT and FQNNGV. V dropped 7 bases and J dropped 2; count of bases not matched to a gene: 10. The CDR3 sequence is CASKSGTGWTYEQYF. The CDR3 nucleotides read TGTGCCAGCAAGTCGGGGACAGGCTGGACCTACGAGCAGTACTTC.

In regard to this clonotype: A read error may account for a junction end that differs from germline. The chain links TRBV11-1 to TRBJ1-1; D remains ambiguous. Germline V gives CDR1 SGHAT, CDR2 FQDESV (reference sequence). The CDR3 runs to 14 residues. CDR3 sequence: CATSLKELNTEAFF. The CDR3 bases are TGTGCCACCAGCTTGAAGGAGTTGAATACTGAGGCTTTCTTT.

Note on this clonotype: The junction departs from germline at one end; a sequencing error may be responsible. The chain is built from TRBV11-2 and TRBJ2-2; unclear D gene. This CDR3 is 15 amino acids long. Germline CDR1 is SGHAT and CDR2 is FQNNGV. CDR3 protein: CVSKATGKNTGELFF. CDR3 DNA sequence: TGTGTCAGCAAGGCGACTGGAAAGAACACCGGGGAGCTGTTTTTT.

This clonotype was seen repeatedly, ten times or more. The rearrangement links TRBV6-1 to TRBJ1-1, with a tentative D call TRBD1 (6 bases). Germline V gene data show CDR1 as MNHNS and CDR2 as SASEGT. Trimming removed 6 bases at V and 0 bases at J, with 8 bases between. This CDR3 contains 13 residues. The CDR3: CASRQGMNTEAFF. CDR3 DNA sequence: TGTGCCAGCAGGCAGGGGATGAACACTGAAGCTTTCTTT.

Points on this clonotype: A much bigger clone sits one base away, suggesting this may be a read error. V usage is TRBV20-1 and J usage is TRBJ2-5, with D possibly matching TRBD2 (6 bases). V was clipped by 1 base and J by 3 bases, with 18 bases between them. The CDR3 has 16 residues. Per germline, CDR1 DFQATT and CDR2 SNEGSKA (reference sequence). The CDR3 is CSARVGGLSGEETQYF. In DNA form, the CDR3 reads TGCAGTGCTAGAGTGGGAGGACTATCGGGAGAAGAGACCCAGTACTTC.

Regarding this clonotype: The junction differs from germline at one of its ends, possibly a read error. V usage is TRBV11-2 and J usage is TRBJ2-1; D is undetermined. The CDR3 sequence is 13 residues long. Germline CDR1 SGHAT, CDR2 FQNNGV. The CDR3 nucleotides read TGTGCCAACAGCTCCATGGGCAAGCCAGAGCAGTTCTTC. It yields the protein CANSSMGKPEQFF.

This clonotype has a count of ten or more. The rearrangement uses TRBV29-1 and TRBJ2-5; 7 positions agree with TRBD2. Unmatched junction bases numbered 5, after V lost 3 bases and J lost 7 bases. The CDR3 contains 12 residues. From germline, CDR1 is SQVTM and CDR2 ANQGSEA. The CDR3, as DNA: TGCAGCGTTGAGGGGGGGTTTGGGACCCAGTACTTC. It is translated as CSVEGGFGTQYF.

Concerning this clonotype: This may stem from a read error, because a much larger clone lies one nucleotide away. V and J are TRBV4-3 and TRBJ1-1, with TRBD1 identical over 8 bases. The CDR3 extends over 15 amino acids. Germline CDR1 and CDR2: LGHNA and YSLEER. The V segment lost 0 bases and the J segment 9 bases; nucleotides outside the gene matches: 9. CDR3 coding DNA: TGCGCCAGCAGCCAAGACCATATGGACAGGGCCAAAGCTTTCTTT. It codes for CASSQDHMDRAKAFF.

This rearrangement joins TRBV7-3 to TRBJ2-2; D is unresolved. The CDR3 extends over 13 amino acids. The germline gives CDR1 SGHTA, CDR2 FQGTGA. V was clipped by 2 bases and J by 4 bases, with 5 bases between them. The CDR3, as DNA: TGTGCCAGCAGCTTATCGGCCACCGGGGAGCTGTTTTTT. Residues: CASSLSATGELFF.

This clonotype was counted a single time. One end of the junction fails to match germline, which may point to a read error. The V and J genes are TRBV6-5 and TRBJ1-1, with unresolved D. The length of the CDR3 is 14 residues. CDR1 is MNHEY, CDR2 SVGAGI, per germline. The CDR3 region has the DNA TGTGCCAGCAGTTCCCTAGGAGGGTTAACTGAGGCTCTCTTT. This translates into CASSSLGGLTEALF.

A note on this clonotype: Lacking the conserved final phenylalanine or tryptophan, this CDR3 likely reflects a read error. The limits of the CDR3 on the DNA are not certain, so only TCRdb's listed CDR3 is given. This CDR3 reads CASMRFSTANTGSCFL. The rearrangement joins TRBV6-1 to TRBJ2-2. The CDR3 length equals 16 residues, ends included. The germline V gene encodes CDR1 MNHNS and CDR2 SASEGT.

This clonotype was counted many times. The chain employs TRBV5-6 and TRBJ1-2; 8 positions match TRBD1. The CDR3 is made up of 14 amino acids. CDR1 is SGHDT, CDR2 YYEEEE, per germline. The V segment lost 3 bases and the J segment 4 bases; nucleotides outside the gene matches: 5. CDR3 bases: TGTGCCAGCAGCTGGACAGGGTCCGTCTATGGCTACACCTTC. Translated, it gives CASSWTGSVYGYTF. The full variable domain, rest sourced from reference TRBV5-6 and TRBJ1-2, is DAGVTQSPTHLIKTRGQQVTLRCSPKSGHDTVSWYQQALGQGPQFIFQYYEEEERQRGNFPDRFSGHQFPNYSSELNVNALLLGDSALYLCASSWTGSVYGYTFGSGTRLTVV.

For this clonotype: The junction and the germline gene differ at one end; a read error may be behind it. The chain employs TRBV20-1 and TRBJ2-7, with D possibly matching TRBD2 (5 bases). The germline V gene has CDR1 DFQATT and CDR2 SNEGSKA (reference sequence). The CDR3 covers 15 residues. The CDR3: CSPLNSGIITYGQYF. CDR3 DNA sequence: TGCAGTCCCTTAAACTCCGGGATCATCACCTACGGGCAGTACTTC.